Below are 26 T cell receptor beta chains sequenced from a single sample in a study of CD8+CD57+ T cells in acquired aplastic anemia. Sequenced patients had shown CD8+CD57+ cell expansion by flow cytometry. Genomic DNA, the template, was used for profiling of the TCR beta VDJ and CDR3. TCRdb re-called the reads with MiXCR, one entry per CDR3 protein. Of 400,000 to 600,000 distinct CDR3 sequences listed, around 30% are singletons. Sequences were obtained from sorted CD4+, CD8+, or CD8+CD57+ T cells (not recorded which) from PBMCs. Receptor source: a human donor with aplastic anemia.

This chain links TRBV7-3 with TRBJ2-1, with 8 bases identical to TRBD1. The germline CDR1 and CDR2 sequences are SGHTA and FQGTGA. Unmatched junction bases numbered 10, after V lost 8 bases and J lost 10 bases. The CDR3 sequence is 13 residues long. CDR3: CASGNSGGREQFF. The CDR3 DNA reads as TGTGCCAGCGGAAACTCAGGGGGCCGGGAGCAGTTCTTC.

This chain connects TRBV20-1 to TRBJ2-2, with 10 bases aligning to TRBD2. The V gene's germline CDR1 is DFQATT and CDR2 SNEGSKA (reference sequence). The CDR3 is 20 amino acids. Germline trimming cut 3 bases from V and 1 base from J; bases unmatched to any gene: 17. The CDR3 DNA reads as TGCAGTGCTAGGGACAGGGTGAAGGGAACTAGCGGGATGAACACCGGGGAGCTGTTTTTT. Its protein is CSARDRVKGTSGMNTGELFF.

This clonotype occurred a few times. The chain has TRBV3-1 and TRBJ2-7; D uncertain. The CDR3 is 12 residues long. Trimming pared 2 bases from V and 7 bases from J, leaving 9 bases between. From germline, CDR1 is LGHDT and CDR2 YNNKEL (reference sequence). The chain's CDR3 is CASSQSLWEQYF. DNA of the CDR3: TGTGCCAGCAGCCAATCTTTGTGGGAGCAGTACTTC.

This clonotype occurred a few times. The chain has TRBV5-8 and TRBJ1-1; 7 nucleotides match TRBD1. The CDR3 length is 14 residues. After removal of 4 bases from V and 7 bases from J, the junction contained 10 bases not matched to a gene. The germline V gene has CDR1 SGHTS and CDR2 YDEGEE. For the CDR3, the DNA is TGTGCCAGCAGCACGACAGGGAACCACGTTGAAGCTTTCTTT. It translates to CASSTTGNHVEAFF.

This clonotype was seen many times. The chain combines TRBV25-1 with TRBJ1-1; D is uncertain. The CDR3 sequence is 16 residues long. Germline V CDR1 and CDR2: MGHDK, SYGVNS. The germline V and J ends were trimmed by 2 bases and 0 bases, with 13 bases remaining between them. The CDR3 DNA follows: TGTGCCAGCAGTGAAACGGCCACGTCCATGAACACTGAAGCTTTCTTT. This gives the protein CASSETATSMNTEAFF.

This clonotype was seen repeatedly, ten times or more. The genes are TRBV29-1 and TRBJ1-1, with a tentative D call TRBD1 (6 bases). The CDR3 runs 14 residues. Trimming shortened V by 6 bases and J by 9 bases, and 23 bases separated the two germline ends. Germline V gives CDR1 SQVTM, CDR2 ANQGSEA. CDR3 amino acids: CSVPTGASAGQAFF. The CDR3 region has the DNA TGCAGCGTGCCGACGGGGGCGTCAGCTGGCCAAGCTTTCTTT.

This clonotype was found many times. CDR3 nucleotides: TGTGCCAGCAGTCTCGTGGGGGGCGGCTACACCTTC. As protein: CASSLVGGGYTF. The chain is built from TRBV12-3 or TRBV12-4 and TRBJ1-2, with D possibly TRBD1 on 6 matching bases. The V and J ends lost 5 bases and 8 bases respectively, with 12 bases between them. The CDR3 extends over 12 amino acids.

This chain connects TRBV27 to TRBJ2-3, with TRBD1 identical over 8 bases. Trimming took 5 bases from V and 6 from J; bases not matched to a gene: 10. Germline lookup yields CDR1 MNHEY and CDR2 SMNVEV (reference sequence). The CDR3 loop spans 15 amino acids. CDR3 in DNA: TGTGCCAGCAGTATCAGACAGGGGTCACGGGATACGCAGTATTTT. It is translated as CASSIRQGSRDTQYF.

The chain couples TRBV6-1 to TRBJ1-2; perhaps TRBD1 as D (6 bases). V lost 2 bases, J lost 0 bases, and 13 bases lay in between. Germline V gene lookup returns CDR1 MNHNS and CDR2 SASEGT. This CDR3 is 16 amino acids long. CDR3 loop: CASSEYGGRANYGYTF. The CDR3 DNA is TGTGCCAGCAGTGAATATGGGGGGCGAGCTAACTATGGCTACACCTTC.

The genes are TRBV6-1 and TRBJ2-3; 9 positions agree with TRBD1. Unmatched junction bases numbered 5, after V lost 6 bases and J lost 4 bases. The CDR3 sequence is 14 residues long. Germline assignment: CDR1 MNHNS and CDR2 SASEGT. This CDR3 reads CASSMDRGADTQYF. The DNA for the CDR3 is TGTGCCAGCAGCATGGACAGGGGTGCAGATACGCAGTATTTT.

The chain joins TRBV15 to TRBJ2-1; 13 bases are a match to TRBD2. In germline, CDR1 is LNHNV, CDR2 YYDKDF (reference sequence). Losses at the gene ends were 4 bases for V and 2 bases for J; bases not matched to a gene: 5. CDR3 length: 17 amino acids. CDR3 loop: CATSTPLAGGTYNEQFF. The DNA for the CDR3 is TGTGCCACCAGCACTCCACTAGCGGGGGGGACCTACAATGAGCAGTTCTTC.

A few counts support this clonotype. V and J are TRBV20-1 and TRBJ1-3, with 8 bases that match TRBD1. This CDR3 contains 16 residues. Germline CDR1 DFQATT, CDR2 SNEGSKA (reference sequence). V was clipped by 6 bases and J by 5 bases; unmatched bases: 15. Here the CDR3 reads CSANTSWDRMRNTIYF. CDR3 coding DNA: TGCAGTGCCAACACGAGTTGGGACAGGATGAGAAACACCATATATTTT.

The V gene is TRBV30, the J gene TRBJ2-7; a possible D gene is TRBD2 (5 bases). From germline, CDR1 is GTSNPN and CDR2 SVGIG (reference sequence). The ends were cut back, 3 bases at V and 1 base at J, with 10 bases in the middle. The CDR3 sequence is 13 residues long. CDR3 amino acids: CAWRDSLSYEQYF. The CDR3 nucleotides are TGTGCCTGGAGGGACTCCCTATCCTACGAGCAGTACTTC.

On this clonotype itself: This could be a read error, since a much larger clone is one nucleotide away. Lacking the conserved final phenylalanine or tryptophan, this CDR3 likely reflects a read error. The chain combines TRBV6-1 with TRBJ1-1, with 7 bases that match TRBD1. CDR1 is MNHNS, CDR2 SASEGT, per germline. The CDR3 extends over 13 amino acids. J was trimmed by 3 bases and V by 7 bases; bases with no gene match: 5. CDR3 DNA sequence: TGTGCCAGCAAGAAACAGGGGTACACTGAAGCTTTCCTT. It translates to CASKKQGYTEAFL.

This clonotype was seen at least ten times. The chain uses TRBV20-1 and TRBJ1-5; 9 nucleotides agree with TRBD1. The V and J ends lost 5 bases and 5 bases, in that order; junction bases with no gene match: 13. The germline V gene encodes CDR1 DFQATT and CDR2 SNEGSKA (reference sequence). This CDR3 region has 16 residues. The CDR3 DNA follows: TGCAGTGCTGCCTCCGTGGGACAGGGACACTATCAGCCCCAGCATTTT. The encoded protein is CSAASVGQGHYQPQHF.

The rearrangement links TRBV12-3 or TRBV12-4 to TRBJ2-5, with 9 bases aligning to TRBD1. The CDR3 has 15 amino acids. The J segment lost 3 bases and the V segment lost 5 bases, leaving 7 bases of the junction unmatched. CDR3 DNA: TGTGCCAGCAGTCCTCACCGGGACAGGGAAGAGACCCAGTACTTC. Protein sequence: CASSPHRDREETQYF.

The CDR3: CSAKDSSTDTQYF. Here the CDR3 DNA reads TGCAGTGCTAAGGACAGTAGCACAGATACGCAGTATTTT. The chain couples TRBV20-1 to TRBJ2-3; D is possibly TRBD1 (6 bases). V shed 4 bases and J shed 0 bases, with 8 bases lying between them. This CDR3 is 13 amino acids long. From germline, CDR1 is DFQATT and CDR2 SNEGSKA (reference sequence).

This chain joins TRBV9 and TRBJ1-5; D call uncertain. CDR1 is SGDLS, CDR2 YYNGEE, per germline. The CDR3 length is 14 residues. V lost 7 bases to trimming and J lost 0 bases, with 11 bases between them. CDR3 amino acids: CASSPENSNQPQHF. CDR3 nucleotide sequence: TGTGCCAGCTCACCAGAAAATAGCAATCAGCCCCAGCATTTT. Full variable domain (remainder filled in from reference TRBV9 and TRBJ1-5): DSGVTQTPKHLITATGQRVTLRCSPRSGDLSVYWYQQSLDQGLQFLIQYYNGEERAKGNILERFSAQQFPDLHSELNLSSLELGDSALYFCASSPENSNQPQHFGDGTRLSIL.

The V and J genes are TRBV11-2 and TRBJ1-1; D ambiguous. This CDR3 is built from 15 residues. Germline V gives CDR1 SGHAT, CDR2 FQNNGV. V lost 4 bases to trimming and J lost 2 bases, with 14 bases between them. In nucleotides, the CDR3 is TGTGCCAGCAGCTCCGGTCTATCCATTAACACTGAAGCTTTCTTT. Its protein is CASSSGLSINTEAFF.

The chain links TRBV28 to TRBJ1-2, with a possible D match to TRBD1 (5 bases). The CDR3 is 13 amino acids. Germline V CDR1 and CDR2: MDHEN, SYDVKM. V was pared by 5 bases and J by 5 bases, with 12 bases between. This CDR3 reads CASSPRDLYGYTF. CDR3 coding DNA: TGTGCCAGCAGTCCCCGGGACCTTTATGGCTACACCTTC.

The V gene is TRBV2, the J gene TRBJ1-4; no reliable D call. The V and J ends lost 4 bases and 5 bases respectively, with 8 bases between them. This CDR3 contains 13 residues. CDR1 is SNHLY, CDR2 FYNNEI, per germline. Here the CDR3 DNA reads TGTGCCAGCAGTGCGGTGGTGAATGAAAAACTGTTTTTT. Amino acids: CASSAVVNEKLFF.

The rearrangement links TRBV2 to TRBJ2-7; D might be TRBD2 (6 bases). CDR3 length: 14 amino acids. In germline, CDR1 is SNHLY, CDR2 FYNNEI. Deletions cut 3 bases from V and 0 bases from J, with 9 bases between. DNA for the CDR3: TGTGCCAGCAGTGAGGGGGGAGCCTCCTACGAGCAGTACTTC. It encodes CASSEGGASYEQYF.

Many counts were recorded for this clonotype. The chain recombines TRBV15 with TRBJ2-5; tentative D call: TRBD2 (5 bases). The CDR3 loop spans 15 amino acids. Trimming pared 6 bases from V and 5 bases from J, leaving 19 bases between. Germline CDR1 LNHNV, CDR2 YYDKDF (reference sequence). The CDR3 sequence is CATSPADPGGETQYF. For the CDR3, the DNA is TGTGCCACCAGTCCCGCGGACCCGGGCGGGGAGACCCAGTACTTC.

This clonotype has ten or more counts. This rearrangement joins TRBV7-8 to TRBJ2-7; TRBD1 or TRBD2 may be the D gene (5 bases each). Per germline, CDR1 SGHVS and CDR2 FQNEAQ. This CDR3 has 16 amino acids. Deletions cut 1 base from V and 1 base from J, with 14 bases between. CDR3 coding DNA: TGTGCCAGCAGCTTAGGACCTCTGGGGGTGTCCTACGAGCAGTACTTC. This translates into CASSLGPLGVSYEQYF.

This clonotype was found a few times. The V and J genes are TRBV5-5 and TRBJ2-7, with TRBD2 matching over 9 bases. This CDR3 is 15 amino acids long. V was clipped by 1 base and J by 5 bases; unmatched bases: 7. Per germline, CDR1 SGHKS and CDR2 YYEKEE (reference sequence). The chain's CDR3 is CASSLLAGAMNEQYF. The CDR3 DNA is TGTGCCAGCAGCTTGTTAGCGGGGGCGATGAACGAGCAGTACTTC.

V gene TRBV25-1 combines with J gene TRBJ1-4; D possibly corresponds to TRBD1 (5 bases). The CDR3 covers 17 residues. V was pared by 1 base and J by 2 bases, with 14 bases between. Germline assignment: CDR1 MGHDK and CDR2 SYGVNS. Here the CDR3 reads CASSESGRGLTNEKLFF. The DNA of the CDR3 is TGTGCCAGCAGTGAATCGGGACGGGGGTTGACTAATGAAAAACTGTTTTTT. Full variable domain (rest looked up from reference TRBV25-1 and TRBJ1-4): EADIYQTPRYLVIGTGKKITLECSQTMGHDKMYWYQQDPGMELHLIHYSYGVNSTEKGDLSSESTVSRIRTEHFPLTLESARPSHTSQYLCASSESGRGLTNEKLFFGSGTQLSVL.